This passage covers 8 T cell receptor beta chains from one sample sequenced in a study of blood T cell repertoires in COVID-19. Sequenced by immunoSEQ multiplex PCR; TCRdb stores in-frame clones only, minus some. Of about 170,000 clones listed, approximately 82% are singletons. The sequenced material came from peripheral blood. All receptors derive from a woman in her seventies who had recovered from COVID-19.

This clone was counted only a few times. V is TRBV5-1 and J is TRBJ1-5, with D perhaps matching TRBD1 (6 bases). V was cut by 4 bases and J by 5 bases, with 13 bases left in between. Germline lookup yields CDR1 SGHRS and CDR2 YFSETQ. The CDR3 runs 14 residues. In nucleotides, the CDR3 is TGCGCCAGCAGCCCCGAAGGGGGTGATCAGCCCCAGCATTTT. Translated: CASSPEGGDQPQHF.

The rearrangement links TRBV6-5 to TRBJ1-1; the D gene is possibly TRBD1 (5 bases). Germline V gives CDR1 MNHEY, CDR2 SVGAGI. CDR3 length: 15 residues. V was pared by 1 base and J by 0 bases, with 9 bases between. The CDR3 is CASSYWGVVNTEAFF. CDR3 nucleotides: TGTGCCAGCAGTTACTGGGGGGTAGTGAACACTGAAGCTTTCTTT.

The chain has TRBV5-1 and TRBJ1-2; D unclear. The length of the CDR3 is 14 residues. The V gene lost 0 bases and the J gene lost 5 bases, with 11 bases spanning the gap. CDR1 and CDR2 (germline): SGHRS, YFSETQ. CDR3 sequence reads: CASSLVAGLYGYTF. The CDR3 DNA follows: TGCGCCAGCAGCTTGGTGGCAGGCCTTTATGGCTACACCTTC.

The genes are TRBV19 and TRBJ1-2, with D tentatively TRBD1 (5 bases). This CDR3 comprises 13 residues. Germline V gene data show CDR1 as LNHDA and CDR2 as SQIVND (reference sequence). V dropped 3 bases and J dropped 3 bases, with 8 bases sitting between them. CDR3 in amino acids: CASSIDRDYGYTF. CDR3 in DNA: TGTGCCAGTAGTATTGACAGAGACTATGGCTACACCTTC.

V usage is TRBV6-5 and J usage is TRBJ2-5; TRBD2 is a possible D gene (5 bases). CDR3 length: 12 amino acids. Germline CDR1 and CDR2: MNHEY and SVGAGI. Trimming stripped 7 bases from V and 5 bases from J, with 11 bases between. The CDR3 protein is CASTRVGETQYF. The CDR3 bases are TGTGCCAGCACGAGGGTGGGCGAGACCCAGTACTTC.

This clone was detected ten times or more. CDR3 DNA sequence: TGTGCCAGCAGCCGGGCCGGGACTAGCGGCTACAATGAGCAGTTCTTC. It specifies CASSRAGTSGYNEQFF. V is TRBV7-2 and J is TRBJ2-1, with 11 positions matching TRBD2. With V trimmed by 5 bases and J by 3 bases, 6 bases remained unmatched. Germline CDR1 and CDR2: SGHTA and FQGNSA. The CDR3 extends over 16 amino acids.

The rearrangement links TRBV7-8 to TRBJ2-3; a weak D match, TRBD2 (6 bases). Germline CDR1 is SGHVS and CDR2 is FQNEAQ. Between the trimmed V and J ends, which lost 5 bases and 5 bases, there was a span of 17 bases. The CDR3 covers 15 residues. The CDR3 DNA is TGTGCCAGCAGCCCGGTTTGGGCTAGCGTAGATACGCAGTATTTT. The encoded protein is CASSPVWASVDTQYF. The full variable domain, completed using reference TRBV7-8 and TRBJ2-3, is GAGVSQSPRYKVAKRGQDVALRCDPISGHVSLFWYQQALGQGPEFLTYFQNEAQLDKSGLPSDRFFAERPEGSVSTLKIQRTQQEDSAVYLCASSPVWASVDTQYFGPGTRLTVL.

This clone was observed a handful of times. This chain uses TRBV7-2 with TRBJ2-5, with D possibly matching TRBD2 (5 bases). From germline, CDR1 is SGHTA and CDR2 FQGNSA. Trimming shortened V by 5 bases and J by 5 bases, and 18 bases separated the two germline ends. The CDR3 sequence is 15 residues long. CDR3 amino acids: CASSQAPGSGETQYF. The CDR3 DNA sequence: TGTGCCAGCAGCCAAGCCCCCGGCTCGGGGGAGACCCAGTACTTC.